This T cell receptor (beta chain) was sequenced during a study of OX40 agonist ivuxolimab in advanced cancers. Sequencing was performed with immunoSEQ multiplex PCR; in TCRdb, only in-frame clones are kept and a portion is missing. The sample has some 100,000 clones; about 87% are singletons. Study-wide results and caveats: Expanded clones tended on average to be more numerous among CD8+ T cells than CD4+.

This clone was counted a single time. Its specificity is unknown. Material: CD4+ or CD8+ T cells sorted from blood, obtained in a trial of the OX40 agonist ivuxolimab. The sequence was obtained from an adult with an advanced solid tumor such as melanoma, head and neck, liver or kidney cancer.

CDR3 DNA: TGCGCCAGCAGCCCCCGGCCGGCTAGCGGTCTAGATACGCAGTATTTT. Encoded protein: CASSPRPASGLDTQYF. J is TRBJ2-3 and V is TRBV4-3; TRBD2 aligns across 7 bases. J was trimmed by 5 bases and V by 4 bases; bases with no gene match: 12. The CDR3 runs to 16 residues. Germline V gives CDR1 LGHNA, CDR2 YSLEER.